This entry concerns a single TCR beta chain. This clonotype has a count of ten or more. Its antigen is currently not known. No base-level quality is on record; no much larger clone is a single base apart. Libraries were built with RACE. TCRdb names NextSeq 500 as the instrument used. During library preparation, unique molecular identifiers were attached to individual cDNA molecules so that TCRs could be counted quantitatively and reproducibly. Each blood RNA sample was used to sequence both TCR alpha and TCR beta chains. Per the authors' processing: Samples had a median of 95,638 TCRs, with a range from roughly 20,000 to 700,000. V, J and CDR3 annotation of the TCR reads was performed with the Decombinator software suite. For PS versus PT1 abundance plots, all samples were subsampled to the same number of TCRs (28,000). TCRs were defined as expanded if absent before sensitization and observed at least eight times at the 2-week time point. TCRdb cleaned the public reads at Q25 with fastp, built clones with MiXCR and kept in-frame beta chains. Every distinct CDR3 protein forms one entry, paired with its most common genes and DNA. What appears here as the V and J calls and clone size reflects TCRdb's work, not the paper's. For this sample there are about 70,000 distinct CDR3 sequences; approximately 9.4% appear just once. Together, the top ten hold 3% to 3.5% of the sample.

The sample's time point label is to be understood as: patch test 1, 2 weeks after DPC sensitization. What this sample's treatment or condition label stands for: therapeutic diphenylcyclopropenone sensitization with weekly scalp DPC. Blood at each patch-test visit was drawn before the patch test was applied. Eligible patients were aged 18 to 70, diagnosed with alopecia, deemed suitable for DPC therapy, and excluded if pregnant. Unfractionated whole blood was collected in Tempus Blood RNA tubes, and total RNA was extracted from that blood. The sample belongs to a study of human T cells and chemical hapten exposure (dated by TCRdb to 2020 to 2022). About the full investigation: For sensitization, 2% DPC in acetone was applied to a 2 cm by 2 cm area of upper inner arm skin. In alopecia patients, the study followed how the peripheral blood TCR repertoire changed in vivo over primary and secondary sensitization to diphenylcyclopropenone (DPC), a hapten. Libraries were pooled for sequencing, and variation in per-sample TCR yields was attributed mainly to small differences in library volumes within the pool. Blood samples were taken from patients before sensitization (week 0) and at 2, 6 and about 24 weeks after DPC sensitization. Patch tests used Finn chambers with 0.01% DPC on the upper back, scored after 6 days by International Contact Dermatitis Research Group standards. About 29 alopecia patients gave blood for TCR sequencing at one to four time points (pre-sensitization, 2, 6 and 24 weeks). Weekly therapeutic DPC doses were additionally applied to the scalp of patients throughout the approximately 25-week study period. The mostly female patient cohort included alopecia areata with under or over 50% scalp involvement, alopecia totalis and alopecia universalis. What the authors observed across the whole study: Repeated subsampling changed both the strength of the expansion versus patch-test correlation and the threshold at which that correlation became significant. A positive correlation was found between the number of PT1 expanded TCRs and patch test score, with significance reached at thresholds 8, 16 and 32 but not 4. Compared with pre-sensitization or healthy control sets, expanded TCRs formed significantly more large CDR3 similarity clusters, which is consistent with antigen-driven responses. All patients had alopecia, a presumed autoimmune disease, so their immune response might differ from that of healthy individuals. DPC sensitization did not change how many TCRs were above 1 in 1000 frequency, and no evidence was found of alterations in global repertoire structure.

The clonotype originates from a woman aged 35 to 49 with alopecia areata. Some clones in this sample may be carry-over from other donors' samples. Sequenced material: whole blood, taken in connection with sensitization to the hapten diphenylcyclopropenone (DPC).

CDR3 region: CASSLNPLGPAGELFF. In nucleotide form, the sequence is TGTGCCAGCAGCCTCAACCCACTGGGGCCGGCCGGGGAGCTGTTTTTT. Here the chain combines TRBV13 and TRBJ2-2; the D gene is possibly TRBD1, with 5 bases matching. The germline V gene encodes CDR1 PRHDT and CDR2 FYEKMQ (reference sequence). At the junction V is shortened by 5 bases and J by 6 bases, with 19 bases in between. CDR3 length: 16 amino acids, cysteine to phenylalanine. The entry retains the CDR3 DNA only, 48 bases that are in frame from base 1.